These T cell receptor beta chains were read from a single sample in a study of identical twins. Each CDR3 protein is one row after TCRdb ran MiXCR on the 5' RACE reads. Among under 450,000 distinct CDR3 sequences listed, about a fifth were seen once. Sequenced input: naive T cells sorted from blood. Receptors were obtained from a man aged 45 to 65 in good health. Each CDR3 is given with its conserved first and last residue. D genes are given only for firm matches. Size values are once, few and many counts, or a class for expanded clones, and some rows have none.

d_call,clone_size,v_call,j_call,cdr3_nt,cdr3_aa
NA,NA,TRBV4-1,TRBJ2-3,TGCGCCAGCAGCAGGGTGGGGATCTCCGCCTTTGGCACAGATACGCAGTATTTT,CASSRVGISAFGTDTQYF
NA,NA,TRBV7-2,TRBJ2-3,TGTGCCAGCAGCTTAGCGGGGGGCCATTCGCAGTATTTT,CASSLAGGHSQYF
NA,once,TRBV3-1,TRBJ1-2,TGTGCCAGCAGCCCCGGAGGGAGCAGGTACTACACCTTC,CASSPGGSRYYTF
TRBD1,NA,TRBV4-3,TRBJ1-3,TGCGCCAGCAGCCAAGACGGACAGGGGGTTGGAAACACCATATATTTT,CASSQDGQGVGNTIYF
NA,many,TRBV28,TRBJ2-5,TGTGCCAGCAGATATATCGAAGGGTACCAAGAGACCCAGTACTTC,CASRYIEGYQETQYF
NA,few,TRBV29-1,TRBJ2-1,TGCAGCGTTCGCTGGAGGGGGACGGAAAATGAGCAGTTCTTC,CSVRWRGTENEQFF
TRBD1,NA,TRBV5-6,TRBJ2-7,TGTGCCAGCAGCTATAGACCGGGACAGAGAGCCTACGAGCAGTACTTC,CASSYRPGQRAYEQYF
TRBD2,few,TRBV24-1,TRBJ2-1,TGTGCCACCAACTCGGGGCGGGAGAAACCTGAGCAGTTCTTC,CATNSGREKPEQFF
NA,many,TRBV5-1,TRBJ2-3,TGTGCCAGCAGCTTGGACCCAGGTAGCACAGATACGCAGTATTTT,CASSLDPGSTDTQYF
NA,many,TRBV11-2,TRBJ2-1,TGTGCCAGCAGCTTATGGGGCTACAATGAGCAGTTCTTC,CASSLWGYNEQFF
NA,many,TRBV25-1,TRBJ2-1,TGTGCCAGTGCGTTAATCCAGGGCCATGAGCAGTTCTTC,CASALIQGHEQFF
NA,many,TRBV6-1,TRBJ1-5,TGTGCCAGCAGTGCGACCGGGGACAATCAGCCCCAGCATTTT,CASSATGDNQPQHF
TRBD2,NA,TRBV20-1,TRBJ2-1,TGCAGTGCGTCGAAGCGGGAGTTAGCGTTAAGTAATGAGCAGTTCTTC,CSASKRELALSNEQFF
TRBD2,NA,TRBV11-2,TRBJ2-1,TGTGCCAGCAGCGTGGTACTAGCGGGGCGGCAGTACAATGAGCAGTTCTTC,CASSVVLAGRQYNEQFF
NA,few,TRBV4-1,TRBJ1-2,TGCGCCAGCAGCCAAGAGGCTGTCCGCCGATTCGATAACTATGGCTACACCTTC,CASSQEAVRRFDNYGYTF
NA,NA,TRBV10-2,TRBJ2-5,TGCGCCAGCAGTGAGAGGGGGTGGGGGGATCTCCAGTGGGAGACCCAGTACTTC,CASSERGWGDLQWETQYF
NA,many,TRBV5-1,TRBJ2-7,TGCGCCAGCAGCTTGGCCTTAGGTACCTACGAGCAGTACTTC,CASSLALGTYEQYF
TRBD1,many,TRBV5-1,TRBJ1-1,TGCGCCAGCAGCTCAGGACAGGGGCGGACTGAAGCTTTCTTT,CASSSGQGRTEAFF
NA,NA,TRBV28,TRBJ1-5,TGTGCCAGCAGTTTATTAGGCCCCCGGGTCAATCAGCCCCAGCATTTT,CASSLLGPRVNQPQHF
TRBD1,many,TRBV15,TRBJ2-1,TGTGCCACCAGCTCCCGGGACAGGGGCAATGAGCAGTTCTTC,CATSSRDRGNEQFF
TRBD2,NA,TRBV4-1,TRBJ2-1,TGCGCCAGCAGCCCAAGGATTTGGACTAGCGGGGCCAACAATGAGCAGTTCTTC,CASSPRIWTSGANNEQFF
TRBD1,many,TRBV7-9,TRBJ1-5,TGTGCCAGCAGCGGGACAGGGTTTCAGCCCCAGCATTTT,CASSGTGFQPQHF
NA,few,TRBV19,TRBJ2-1,TGTGCCAGTACCGAAACAGACCTCTCCTACAATGAGCAGTTCTTC,CASTETDLSYNEQFF